This T cell receptor beta chain was sequenced during a study of shared clonotypes between healthy human individuals. The CDR3 has 15 residues. CDR1 SGHNT and CDR2 YYREEE come from the germline V gene (reference sequence). V lost 3 bases to trimming and J lost 3 bases, with 16 bases between them. Study outcomes and limitations: Across a handful of donors, naive CD4 shared roughly 5.2%, naive CD8 around 4%, memory CD4 approximately 2.5%, memory CD8 over 0.3%.

On this clone itself: No antigen is known for it.

TCRdb keeps only in-frame clones here, not all; method: immunoSEQ multiplex PCR. The sample consists of 1,400,000 or so clones, 98% to 99% of them appearing once. The genes are TRBV5-4 and TRBJ2-7, with D maybe TRBD2 (5 bases). The TCR sequence derives from a young man in good health. Sample: naive CD4+ T cells sorted from blood. Indicated subset: CD45RA+ positively selected. CDR3 DNA sequence: TGTGCCAGCAGCTCCCCCGGGGTACTCCGCTACGAGCAGTACTTC. The encoded protein is CASSSPGVLRYEQYF.